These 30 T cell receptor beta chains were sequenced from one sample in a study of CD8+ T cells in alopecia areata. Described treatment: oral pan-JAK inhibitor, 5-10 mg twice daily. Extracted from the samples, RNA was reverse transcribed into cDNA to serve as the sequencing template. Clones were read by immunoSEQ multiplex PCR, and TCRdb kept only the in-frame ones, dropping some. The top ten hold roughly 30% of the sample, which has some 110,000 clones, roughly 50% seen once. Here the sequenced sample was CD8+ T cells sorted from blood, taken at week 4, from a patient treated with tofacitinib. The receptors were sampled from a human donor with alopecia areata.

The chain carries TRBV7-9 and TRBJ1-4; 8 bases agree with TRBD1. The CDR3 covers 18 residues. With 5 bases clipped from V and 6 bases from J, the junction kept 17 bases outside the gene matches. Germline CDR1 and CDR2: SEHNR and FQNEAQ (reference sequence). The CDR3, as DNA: TGTGCCAGCAGCGGCCCCTTGGGGACAGGTTCGATGGATGAAAAACTGTTTTTT. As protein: CASSGPLGTGSMDEKLFF.

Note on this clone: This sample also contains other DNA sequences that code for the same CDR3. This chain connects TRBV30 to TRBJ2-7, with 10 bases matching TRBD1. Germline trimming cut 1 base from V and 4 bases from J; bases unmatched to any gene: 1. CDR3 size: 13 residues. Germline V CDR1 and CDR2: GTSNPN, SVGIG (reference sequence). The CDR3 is CAWSGTGGYEQYF. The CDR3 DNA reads TGTGCCTGGAGTGGGACAGGGGGGTACGAGCAGTACTTC.

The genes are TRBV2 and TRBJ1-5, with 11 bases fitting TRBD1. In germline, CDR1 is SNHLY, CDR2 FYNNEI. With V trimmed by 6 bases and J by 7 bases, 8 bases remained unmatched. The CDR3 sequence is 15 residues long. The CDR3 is CASRTGQGAGQPQHF. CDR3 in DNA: TGTGCCAGCAGGACTGGACAGGGGGCTGGACAGCCCCAGCATTTT.

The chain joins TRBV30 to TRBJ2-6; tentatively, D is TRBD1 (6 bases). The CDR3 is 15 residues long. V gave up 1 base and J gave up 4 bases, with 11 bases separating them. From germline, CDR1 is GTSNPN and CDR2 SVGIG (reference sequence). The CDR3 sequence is CAWSARGYGANVLTF. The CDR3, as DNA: TGTGCCTGGAGTGCTAGGGGGTACGGGGCCAACGTCCTGACTTTC.

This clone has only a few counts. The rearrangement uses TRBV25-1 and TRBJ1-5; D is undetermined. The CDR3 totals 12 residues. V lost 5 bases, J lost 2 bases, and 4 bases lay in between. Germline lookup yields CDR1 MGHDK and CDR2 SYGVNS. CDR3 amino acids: CASSSGNQPQHF. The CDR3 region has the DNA TGTGCCAGCAGTTCAGGCAATCAGCCCCAGCATTTT.

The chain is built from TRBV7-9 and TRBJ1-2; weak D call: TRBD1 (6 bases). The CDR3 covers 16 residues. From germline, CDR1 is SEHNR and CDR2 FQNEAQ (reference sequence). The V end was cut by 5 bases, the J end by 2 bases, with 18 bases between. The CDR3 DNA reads TGTGCCAGCAGCCCCACTACAGGGAGAAGAAACTATGGCTACACCTTC. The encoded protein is CASSPTTGRRNYGYTF. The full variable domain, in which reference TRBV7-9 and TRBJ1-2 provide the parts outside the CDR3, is DTGVSQNPRHKITKRGQNVTFRCDPISEHNRLYWYRQTLGQGPEFLTYFQNEAQLEKSRLLSDRFSAERPKGSFSTLEIQRTEQGDSAMYLCASSPTTGRRNYGYTFGSGTRLTVV.

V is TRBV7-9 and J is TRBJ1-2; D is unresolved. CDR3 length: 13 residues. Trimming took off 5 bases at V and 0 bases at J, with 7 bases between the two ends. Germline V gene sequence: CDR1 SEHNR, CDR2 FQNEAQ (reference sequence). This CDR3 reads CASSLTPNYGYTF. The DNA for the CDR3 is TGTGCCAGCAGCCTGACCCCTAACTATGGCTACACCTTC.

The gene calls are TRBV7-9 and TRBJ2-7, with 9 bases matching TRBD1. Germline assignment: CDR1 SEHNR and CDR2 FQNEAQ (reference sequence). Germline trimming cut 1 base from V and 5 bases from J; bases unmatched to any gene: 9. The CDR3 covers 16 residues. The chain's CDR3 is CASSLGAGTGRNEQYF. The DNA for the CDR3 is TGTGCCAGCAGCTTAGGCGCCGGGACAGGGAGGAACGAGCAGTACTTC.

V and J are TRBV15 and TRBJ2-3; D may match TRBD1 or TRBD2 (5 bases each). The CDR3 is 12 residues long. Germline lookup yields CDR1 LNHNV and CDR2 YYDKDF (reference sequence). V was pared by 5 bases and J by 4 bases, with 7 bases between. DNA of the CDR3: TGTGCCACCAGCGGGACCGCAGATACGCAGTATTTT. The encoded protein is CATSGTADTQYF.

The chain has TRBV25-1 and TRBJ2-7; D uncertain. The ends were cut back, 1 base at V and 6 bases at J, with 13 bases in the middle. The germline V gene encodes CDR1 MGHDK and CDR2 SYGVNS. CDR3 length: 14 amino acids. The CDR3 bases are TGTGCCAGCAGTGAATCGGACCTCACCCCCGAGCAGTACTTC. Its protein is CASSESDLTPEQYF.

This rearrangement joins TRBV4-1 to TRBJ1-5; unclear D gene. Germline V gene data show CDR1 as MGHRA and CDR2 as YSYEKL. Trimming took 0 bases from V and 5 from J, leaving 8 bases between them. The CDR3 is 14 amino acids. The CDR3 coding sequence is TGCGCCAGCAGCCAAGAAGTCCCCCATCAGCCCCAGCATTTT. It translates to CASSQEVPHQPQHF.

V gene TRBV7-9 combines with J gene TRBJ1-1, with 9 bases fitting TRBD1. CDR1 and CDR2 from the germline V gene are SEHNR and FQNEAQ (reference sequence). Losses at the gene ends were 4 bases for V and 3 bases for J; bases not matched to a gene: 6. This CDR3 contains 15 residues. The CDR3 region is CASSSSRTGDTEAFF. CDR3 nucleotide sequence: TGTGCCAGCAGCTCGTCTAGGACAGGGGACACTGAAGCTTTCTTT. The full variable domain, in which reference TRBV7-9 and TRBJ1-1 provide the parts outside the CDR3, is DTGVSQNPRHKITKRGQNVTFRCDPISEHNRLYWYRQTLGQGPEFLTYFQNEAQLEKSRLLSDRFSAERPKGSFSTLEIQRTEQGDSAMYLCASSSSRTGDTEAFFGQGTRLTVV.

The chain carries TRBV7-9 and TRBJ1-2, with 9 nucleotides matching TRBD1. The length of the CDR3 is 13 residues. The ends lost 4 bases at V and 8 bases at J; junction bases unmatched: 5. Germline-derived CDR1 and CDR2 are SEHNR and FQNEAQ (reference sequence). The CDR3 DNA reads TGTGCCAGCAGCTCTACAGGGGGCCGAGGCTACACCTTC. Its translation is CASSSTGGRGYTF. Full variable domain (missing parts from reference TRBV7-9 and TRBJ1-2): DTGVSQNPRHKITKRGQNVTFRCDPISEHNRLYWYRQTLGQGPEFLTYFQNEAQLEKSRLLSDRFSAERPKGSFSTLEIQRTEQGDSAMYLCASSSTGGRGYTFGSGTRLTVV.

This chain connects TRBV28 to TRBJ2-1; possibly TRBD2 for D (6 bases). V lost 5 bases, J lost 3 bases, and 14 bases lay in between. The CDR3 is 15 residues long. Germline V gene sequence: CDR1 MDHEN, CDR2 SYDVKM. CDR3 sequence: CASSPAGTDYNEQFF. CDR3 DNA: TGTGCCAGCAGTCCAGCCGGGACTGACTACAATGAGCAGTTCTTC.

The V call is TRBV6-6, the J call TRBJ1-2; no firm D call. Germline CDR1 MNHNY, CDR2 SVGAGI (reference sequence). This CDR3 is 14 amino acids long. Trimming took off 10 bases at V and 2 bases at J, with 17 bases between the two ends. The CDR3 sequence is CAIAEGSVNYGYTF. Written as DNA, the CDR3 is TGTGCCATCGCCGAGGGATCTGTGAACTATGGCTACACCTTC.

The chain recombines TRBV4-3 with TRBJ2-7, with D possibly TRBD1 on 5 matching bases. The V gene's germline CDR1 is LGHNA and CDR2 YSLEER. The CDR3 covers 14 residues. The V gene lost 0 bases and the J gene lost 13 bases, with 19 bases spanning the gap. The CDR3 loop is CASSQEAGIYELYF. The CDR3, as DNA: TGCGCCAGCAGCCAAGAGGCAGGGATCTACGAGCTATACTTC.

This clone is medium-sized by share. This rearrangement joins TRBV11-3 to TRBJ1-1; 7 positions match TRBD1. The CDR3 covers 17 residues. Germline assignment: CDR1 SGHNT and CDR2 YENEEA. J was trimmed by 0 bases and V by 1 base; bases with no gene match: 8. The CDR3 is CASSLAGTEYMNTEAFF. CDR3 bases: TGTGCCAGCAGCTTAGCCGGGACAGAATACATGAACACTGAAGCTTTCTTT.

CDR3 sequence reads: CASSPGARVAGYNEQFF. CDR3 bases: TGTGCCAGCAGCCCCGGAGCTCGGGTAGCGGGGTACAATGAGCAGTTCTTC. The genes are TRBV13 and TRBJ2-1, with TRBD2 identical over 8 bases. This CDR3 spans 17 amino acids. Germline V gene lookup returns CDR1 PRHDT and CDR2 FYEKMQ (reference sequence). Trimming at V came to 5 bases and at J to 4 bases, leaving 13 bases not matched to a gene.

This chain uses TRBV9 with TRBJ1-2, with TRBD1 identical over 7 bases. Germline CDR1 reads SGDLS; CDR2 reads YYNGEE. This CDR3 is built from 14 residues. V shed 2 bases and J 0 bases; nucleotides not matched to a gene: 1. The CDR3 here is CASSVGTANYGYTF. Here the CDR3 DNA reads TGTGCCAGCAGCGTCGGGACAGCTAACTATGGCTACACCTTC. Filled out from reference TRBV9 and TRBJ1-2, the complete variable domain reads DSGVTQTPKHLITATGQRVTLRCSPRSGDLSVYWYQQSLDQGLQFLIQYYNGEERAKGNILERFSAQQFPDLHSELNLSSLELGDSALYFCASSVGTANYGYTFGSGTRLTVV.

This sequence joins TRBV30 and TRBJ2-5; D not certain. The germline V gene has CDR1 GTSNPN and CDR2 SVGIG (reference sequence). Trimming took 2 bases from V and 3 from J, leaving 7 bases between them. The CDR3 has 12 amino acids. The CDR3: CAWSPRKETQYF. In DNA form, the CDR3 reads TGTGCCTGGAGTCCCCGCAAAGAGACCCAGTACTTC.

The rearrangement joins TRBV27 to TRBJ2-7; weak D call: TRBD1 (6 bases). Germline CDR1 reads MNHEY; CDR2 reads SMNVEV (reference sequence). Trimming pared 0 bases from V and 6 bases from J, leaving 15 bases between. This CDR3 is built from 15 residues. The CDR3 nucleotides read TGTGCCAGCAGTTTATCGGGGGCTCTAGATTCCGAGCAGTACTTC. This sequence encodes CASSLSGALDSEQYF.

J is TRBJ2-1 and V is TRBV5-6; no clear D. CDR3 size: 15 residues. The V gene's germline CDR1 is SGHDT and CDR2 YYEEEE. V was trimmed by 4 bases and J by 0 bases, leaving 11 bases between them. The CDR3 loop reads CASSPVGSSYNEQFF. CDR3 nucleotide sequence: TGTGCCAGCAGCCCCGTGGGAAGCTCCTACAATGAGCAGTTCTTC.

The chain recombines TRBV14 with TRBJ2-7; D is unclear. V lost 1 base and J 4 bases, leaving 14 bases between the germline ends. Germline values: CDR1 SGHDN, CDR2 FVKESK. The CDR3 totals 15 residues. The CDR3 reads CASSQGYSRRYEQYF. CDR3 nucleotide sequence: TGTGCCAGCAGCCAAGGGTACAGTCGACGGTACGAGCAGTACTTC.

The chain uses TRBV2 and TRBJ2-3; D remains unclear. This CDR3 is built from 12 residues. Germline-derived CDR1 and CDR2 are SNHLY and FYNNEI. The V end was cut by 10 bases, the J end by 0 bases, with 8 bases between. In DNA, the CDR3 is TGTGCCACGCGCGTGAGCACAGATACGCAGTATTTT. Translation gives CATRVSTDTQYF.

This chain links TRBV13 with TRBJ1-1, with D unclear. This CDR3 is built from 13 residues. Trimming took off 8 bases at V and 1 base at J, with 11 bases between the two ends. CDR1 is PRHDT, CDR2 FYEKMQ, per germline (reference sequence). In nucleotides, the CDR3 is TGTGCCAGCCGCCCCGGGGAGAACACTGAAGCTTTCTTT. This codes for CASRPGENTEAFF.

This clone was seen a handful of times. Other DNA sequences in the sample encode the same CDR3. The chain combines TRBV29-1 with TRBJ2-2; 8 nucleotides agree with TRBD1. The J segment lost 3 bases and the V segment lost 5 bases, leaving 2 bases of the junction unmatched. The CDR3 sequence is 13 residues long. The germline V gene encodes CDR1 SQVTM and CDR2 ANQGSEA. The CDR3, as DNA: TGCAGCGTTCAGGGGGCATACACCGGGGAGCTGTTTTTT. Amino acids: CSVQGAYTGELFF.

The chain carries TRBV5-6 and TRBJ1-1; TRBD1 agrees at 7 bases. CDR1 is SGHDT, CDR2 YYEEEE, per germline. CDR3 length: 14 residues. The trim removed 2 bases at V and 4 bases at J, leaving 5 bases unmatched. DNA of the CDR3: TGTGCCAGCAGCTTTATGACAGGGTTCACTGAAGCTTTCTTT. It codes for CASSFMTGFTEAFF.

The chain's CDR3 is CASSQGSPEAFF. The DNA of the CDR3 is TGTGCCAGCTCACAGGGGTCCCCTGAAGCTTTCTTT. The chain recombines TRBV30 with TRBJ1-1; 7 bases match TRBD1. From germline, CDR1 is GTSNPN and CDR2 SVGIG (reference sequence). This CDR3 comprises 12 residues. The V and J ends lost 8 bases and 6 bases, in that order; junction bases with no gene match: 9. Full variable domain (remainder filled in from reference TRBV30 and TRBJ1-1): SQTIHQWPATLVQPVGSPLSLECTVEGTSNPNLYWYRQAAGRGLQLLFYSVGIGQISSEVPQNLSASRPQDRQFILSSKKLLLSDSGFYLCASSQGSPEAFFGQGTRLTVV.

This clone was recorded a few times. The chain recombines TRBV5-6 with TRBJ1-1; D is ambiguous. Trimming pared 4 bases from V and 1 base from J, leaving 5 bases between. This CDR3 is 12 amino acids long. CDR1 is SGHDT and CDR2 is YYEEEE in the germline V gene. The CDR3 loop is CASSPSNTEAFF. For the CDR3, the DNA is TGTGCCAGCAGCCCCTCGAACACTGAAGCTTTCTTT.

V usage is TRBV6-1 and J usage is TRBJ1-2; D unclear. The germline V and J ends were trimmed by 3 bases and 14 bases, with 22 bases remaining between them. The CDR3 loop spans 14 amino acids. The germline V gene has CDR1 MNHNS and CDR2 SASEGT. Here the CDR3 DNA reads TGTGCCAGCAGTGATTCCTACCTGTCGGTCCCACCGACCTTC. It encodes CASSDSYLSVPPTF.